This note documents a single TCR beta chain sequence. The data derive from a study of blood T cell repertoires in COVID-19. The overall study: Donors in the United States, Italy and Spain gave samples during acute or convalescent COVID-19. PBMCs, B-cell-depleted T cells, or T cells were the source of the cDNA or gDNA that made up the material.

Authors' analysis steps: From reference gene primer amplification, estimates of nucleated cell counts were derived. Sequencing was performed with immunoSEQ multiplex PCR; in TCRdb, only in-frame clones are kept and a portion is missing. That table furnishes V, J and clone size, whereas the DNA furnished D and trimming. The data contain about 400,000 clones, about 87% of them singletons. Trimming removed 5 bases at V and 3 bases at J, with 19 bases between. Germline V gene sequence: CDR1 LNHNV, CDR2 YYDKDF (reference sequence). The CDR3 is 17 residues long. The sample was peripheral blood. This TCR derives from a human donor in a cohort sampled during active COVID-19. The chain has TRBV15 and TRBJ1-4; D unclear. CDR3 in amino acids: CATSRGLTRWANEKLFF. The CDR3 DNA sequence: TGTGCCACCAGCCGAGGCCTCACGCGGTGGGCTAATGAAAAACTGTTTTTT.